The 31 T cell receptor beta chains listed next were all sequenced from one sample in a study of PD-1 blockade in classical Hodgkin lymphoma. The data were produced by immunoSEQ multiplex PCR, yet TCRdb's version contains in-frame clones alone and is incomplete. The profile shows tens of thousands of clones, approximately 73% of them singletons. All the patients suffered relapse after autologous stem cell transplantation, and brentuximab vedotin exposure differed. The source was peripheral blood mononuclear cells (PBMCs), collected at baseline. The receptors stem from a human donor with classical Hodgkin lymphoma.

This chain uses TRBV5-4 with TRBJ2-2; 11 bases align to TRBD2. CDR1 and CDR2 (germline): SGHNT, YYREEE (reference sequence). With V trimmed by 0 bases and J by 2 bases, 3 bases remained unmatched. The CDR3 contains 17 residues. As DNA, the CDR3 is TGTGCCAGCAGCTTGGAGCTAGCGGGAGGAAACACCGGGGAGCTGTTTTTT. This codes for CASSLELAGGNTGELFF.

J is TRBJ2-2 and V is TRBV11-2; 11 nucleotides agree with TRBD2. V trimming: 5 bases; J trimming: 1 base; junction bases outside the gene matches: 0. Germline V gene lookup returns CDR1 SGHAT and CDR2 FQNNGV. This CDR3 comprises 15 residues. The CDR3 loop is CASSLAGGNTGELFF. The CDR3 bases are TGTGCCAGCAGCCTAGCGGGGGGGAACACCGGGGAGCTGTTTTTT.

The rearrangement joins TRBV30 to TRBJ2-7; D gene uncertain. Between the trimmed V and J ends, which lost 8 bases and 2 bases, there was a span of 13 bases. The germline V gene has CDR1 GTSNPN and CDR2 SVGIG (reference sequence). The CDR3 totals 12 residues. This CDR3 is CAQDGTPYEQYF. The CDR3 region has the DNA TGTGCCCAGGACGGAACCCCCTACGAGCAGTACTTC.

This rearrangement joins TRBV10-3 to TRBJ2-7; the match to TRBD1 covers 7 bases. This CDR3 has 15 amino acids. Trimming at V came to 3 bases and at J to 3 bases, leaving 8 bases not matched to a gene. Germline loops: CDR1 ENHRY, CDR2 SYGVKD. CDR3 loop: CAISESQGSIYEQYF. The CDR3 region has the DNA TGTGCCATCAGTGAATCACAGGGGTCGATCTACGAGCAGTACTTC.

The chain combines TRBV9 with TRBJ2-7; tentatively, D is TRBD2 (5 bases). The CDR3 covers 17 residues. The V and J ends lost 4 bases and 0 bases respectively, with 20 bases between them. The germline gives CDR1 SGDLS, CDR2 YYNGEE. CDR3 nucleotide sequence: TGTGCCAGCAGCACACCCGCTAGAGGGCCCCTCTCCTACGAGCAGTACTTC. Translating it yields CASSTPARGPLSYEQYF.

The sample holds a few counts of this clone. The rearrangement links TRBV30 to TRBJ2-6; D unclear. The CDR3 runs 15 residues. With 1 base removed from V and 4 bases from J, the gap between germline ends came to 11 bases. Per germline, CDR1 GTSNPN and CDR2 SVGIG (reference sequence). Here the CDR3 DNA reads TGTGCCTGGAGTGCCCGCGTAACCGGGGCCAACGTCCTGACTTTC. Amino acids: CAWSARVTGANVLTF.

The chain couples TRBV12-5 to TRBJ2-1; D is unresolved. V shed 1 base and J shed 9 bases, with 10 bases lying between them. Looked up from germline, CDR1 is LGHNT and CDR2 is FRNRAP. This CDR3 contains 13 residues. The CDR3 reads CASGLGDVSEQFF. The CDR3 DNA reads TGTGCTAGTGGTTTGGGTGATGTGTCTGAGCAGTTCTTC. The full variable domain, in which reference TRBV12-5 and TRBJ2-1 provide the parts outside the CDR3, is DARVTQTPRHKVTEMGQEVTMRCQPILGHNTVFWYRQTMMQGLELLAYFRNRAPLDDSGMPKDRFSAEMPDATLATLKIQPSEPRDSAVYFCASGLGDVSEQFFGPGTRLTVL.

The V call is TRBV27, the J call TRBJ2-3; D unclear. CDR3 length: 14 amino acids. V gave up 0 bases and J gave up 0 bases, with 4 bases separating them. Germline V gives CDR1 MNHEY, CDR2 SMNVEV (reference sequence). As DNA, the CDR3 is TGTGCCAGCAGTTTATCTACCAGCACAGATACGCAGTATTTT. Its protein is CASSLSTSTDTQYF.

V usage is TRBV28 and J usage is TRBJ1-1; D gene uncertain. Germline CDR1 is MDHEN and CDR2 is SYDVKM. Trimming left V 4 bases short and J 4 bases short, with 13 bases between. This CDR3 spans 14 amino acids. CDR3 bases: TGTGCCAGCAGTTCCCTGGCGGCTCGCACTGAAGCTTTCTTT. Its translation is CASSSLAARTEAFF. Using reference TRBV28 and TRBJ1-1 for the parts outside the CDR3, the full variable domain is DVKVTQSSRYLVKRTGEKVFLECVQDMDHENMFWYRQDPGLGLRLIYFSYDVKMKEKGDIPEGYSVSREKKERFSLILESASTNQTSMYLCASSSLAARTEAFFGQGTRLTVV.

About this clone itself: Germline and junction disagree at one end, which may indicate a read error. The chain links TRBV9 to TRBJ2-2; 10 nucleotides align to TRBD2. The CDR3 extends over 17 amino acids. Looked up from germline, CDR1 is SGDLS and CDR2 is YYNGEE. The CDR3 DNA is TGTGCCAGCAGCGTAGCGGGACTAGCGATGAACGCCGGGGAGCTGTTTTTT. It is translated as CASSVAGLAMNAGELFF.

The rearrangement uses TRBV7-9 and TRBJ1-1; D might be TRBD1 (6 bases). Germline CDR1 and CDR2: SEHNR and FQNEAQ (reference sequence). The V and J ends lost 4 bases and 1 base respectively, with 7 bases between them. This CDR3 has 13 residues. CDR3 loop: CASSSTGNTEAFF. The CDR3 nucleotides are TGTGCCAGCAGCTCGACAGGGAACACTGAAGCTTTCTTT.

The rearrangement uses TRBV30 and TRBJ1-1; 11 bases are a match to TRBD1. Germline V CDR1 and CDR2: GTSNPN, SVGIG (reference sequence). V shed 5 bases, J shed 3 bases, and the junction held 2 bases outside the gene matches. This CDR3 is built from 13 residues. The CDR3 region is CAWSGQGDTEAFF. The DNA for the CDR3 is TGTGCCTGGTCGGGACAGGGGGACACTGAAGCTTTCTTT. The full variable domain, its missing parts supplied by reference TRBV30 and TRBJ1-1, is SQTIHQWPATLVQPVGSPLSLECTVEGTSNPNLYWYRQAAGRGLQLLFYSVGIGQISSEVPQNLSASRPQDRQFILSSKKLLLSDSGFYLCAWSGQGDTEAFFGQGTRLTVV.

The sample holds a few counts of this clone. The genes are TRBV19 and TRBJ1-1, with 8 bases matching TRBD1. Per the germline V gene, CDR1 is LNHDA and CDR2 is SQIVND (reference sequence). CDR3 length: 17 amino acids. The ends lost 5 bases at V and 1 base at J; junction bases unmatched: 12. The CDR3 here is CASSLRTLGTGNTEAFF. The CDR3 bases are TGTGCCAGTAGTCTCCGGACCCTGGGGACAGGGAACACTGAAGCTTTCTTT.

This clone was counted between two and nine times. This sequence joins TRBV2 and TRBJ2-7; possible D gene TRBD2, 6 bases. With 0 bases removed from V and 3 bases from J, the gap between germline ends came to 9 bases. Germline V gives CDR1 SNHLY, CDR2 FYNNEI. The CDR3 consists of 14 residues. The CDR3 DNA sequence: TGTGCCAGCAGTGAAGCGCGGGGCGGCTACGAGCAGTACTTC. Its translation: CASSEARGGYEQYF.

This clone is judged medium-sized. The rearrangement joins TRBV5-1 to TRBJ1-6; no reliable D call. Per germline, CDR1 SGHRS and CDR2 YFSETQ. The CDR3 contains 14 residues. V gave up 0 bases and J gave up 10 bases, with 11 bases separating them. This chain's CDR3 is CASSLDEGISPLHF. CDR3 nucleotide sequence: TGCGCCAGCAGCTTGGACGAGGGTATCTCACCCCTCCACTTT.

The chain combines TRBV2 with TRBJ1-1; D may be TRBD1 (6 bases). Trimming removed 2 bases from V and 6 bases from J, with 13 bases in between. The germline CDR1 and CDR2 sequences are SNHLY and FYNNEI. The CDR3 is made up of 14 amino acids. The CDR3 sequence is CASSEYRVGAEAFF. DNA of the CDR3: TGTGCCAGCAGTGAATACAGGGTAGGCGCTGAAGCTTTCTTT.

The sample holds one count of this clone. The chain couples TRBV11-3 to TRBJ2-1, with D unclear. Germline V CDR1 and CDR2: SGHNT, YENEEA. V gave up 2 bases and J gave up 0 bases, with 14 bases separating them. The CDR3 runs 17 residues. The CDR3 region has the DNA TGTGCCAGCAGCTTAAGTACTGGGAAGAGCTCCTACAATGAGCAGTTCTTC. Amino acid sequence: CASSLSTGKSSYNEQFF.

This clone occurred a few times. This sequence joins TRBV11-2 and TRBJ2-7; 7 nucleotides line up with TRBD1. This CDR3 is built from 14 residues. With 5 bases clipped from V and 2 bases from J, the junction kept 6 bases outside the gene matches. Germline V CDR1 and CDR2: SGHAT, FQNNGV. In DNA form, the CDR3 reads TGTGCCAGCAGCCCGACAGGGATCACCTACGAGCAGTACTTC. It yields the protein CASSPTGITYEQYF. Drawing the rest from reference TRBV11-2 and TRBJ2-7, the complete variable domain is EAGVAQSPRYKIIEKRQSVAFWCNPISGHATLYWYQQILGQGPKLLIQFQNNGVVDDSQLPKDRFSAERLKGVDSTLKIQPAKLEDSAVYLCASSPTGITYEQYFGPGTRLTVT.

The chain has TRBV7-8 and TRBJ2-7; D is possibly TRBD2 (5 bases). The CDR3 runs to 14 residues. CDR1 is SGHVS and CDR2 is FQNEAQ in the germline V gene. Trimming cost V 1 base and J 2 bases, with 9 bases left between them. The CDR3 protein is CASSLGLKTYEQYF. CDR3 nucleotides: TGTGCCAGCAGCTTAGGACTAAAAACCTACGAGCAGTACTTC.

This clone was counted only a few times. V gene TRBV30 combines with J gene TRBJ2-6; D is uncertain. Germline lookup yields CDR1 GTSNPN and CDR2 SVGIG (reference sequence). Trimming cost V 0 bases and J 1 base, with 7 bases left between them. The CDR3 has 15 residues. The CDR3 DNA sequence: TGTGCCTGGAGTGTAGATCTATCTGGGGCCAACGTCCTGACTTTC. This gives the protein CAWSVDLSGANVLTF.

The V call is TRBV5-1, the J call TRBJ2-1, with D unclear. There are 13 residues in the CDR3. In germline, CDR1 is SGHRS, CDR2 YFSETQ. Trimming shortened V by 5 bases and J by 5 bases, and 11 bases separated the two germline ends. The CDR3 region is CASRPEAHNEQFF. CDR3 sequence (DNA): TGCGCCAGCAGACCCGAGGCCCACAATGAGCAGTTCTTC.

V is TRBV5-1 and J is TRBJ2-1; D might be TRBD1 (6 bases). V dropped 4 bases and J dropped 8 bases, with 22 bases sitting between them. The CDR3 is 16 amino acids. Germline values: CDR1 SGHRS, CDR2 YFSETQ. This chain's CDR3 is CASSATGFSGSDEQFF. DNA for the CDR3: TGCGCCAGCAGCGCTACAGGGTTTTCAGGTAGCGATGAGCAGTTCTTC.

Comments on this clone: One end of the junction is discordant with germline, which a read error may explain. The rearrangement links TRBV28 to TRBJ2-5; either TRBD1 or TRBD2 may supply D (5 bases each). CDR3 length equals 16 residues. The germline V gene encodes CDR1 MDHEN and CDR2 SYDVKM. The CDR3 bases are TGTGCCAACAGTTCACACCCTGGGACGGCAGAAGAGACCCAGTACTTC. Amino acid sequence: CANSSHPGTAEETQYF.

CDR3 sequence: CASSFSRTDTQYF. CDR3 DNA: TGTGCCAGCAGCTTCTCCCGCACAGATACGCAGTATTTT. This chain connects TRBV7-6 to TRBJ2-3, with no clear D. Per the germline V gene, CDR1 is SGHVS and CDR2 is FNYEAQ. Between the trimmed V and J ends, which lost 3 bases and 1 base, there was a span of 5 bases. CDR3 length: 13 residues.

V and J are TRBV18 and TRBJ2-4; D is possibly TRBD1 or TRBD2 (5 bases each). In germline, CDR1 is KGHSH, CDR2 LQKENI. The CDR3 is 13 residues long. Trimming stripped 2 bases from V and 5 bases from J, with 7 bases between. CDR3 DNA: TGTGCCAGCTCACCATGGGACCAAAACATTCAGTACTTC. Its protein is CASSPWDQNIQYF.

This clone was observed a few times. The J gene is TRBJ1-1, the V gene TRBV30, with 8 bases fitting TRBD1. There are 12 residues in the CDR3. The V segment lost 6 bases and the J segment 5 bases; nucleotides outside the gene matches: 5. CDR1 GTSNPN and CDR2 SVGIG come from the germline V gene (reference sequence). CDR3 sequence reads: CACGTGGTEAFF. CDR3 DNA: TGTGCCTGCGGGACAGGAGGGACTGAAGCTTTCTTT.

Turning to this clone: One end of the junction fails to match germline, which may point to a read error. The V and J genes are TRBV28 and TRBJ1-4, with D tentatively TRBD1 (6 bases). The CDR3 runs 14 residues. Germline CDR1 and CDR2: MDHEN and SYDVKM. Here the CDR3 DNA reads TGTGCCAGCAATTTAGCAGGGGTTAATGAAAAACTGTTTTTT. This encodes CASNLAGVNEKLFF. The full variable domain, its missing parts supplied by reference TRBV28 and TRBJ1-4, is DVKVTQSSRYLVKRTGEKVFLECVQDMDHENMFWYRQDPGLGLRLIYFSYDVKMKEKGDIPEGYSVSREKKERFSLILESASTNQTSMYLCASNLAGVNEKLFFGSGTQLSVL.

Within the sample, this clone is medium-sized. The J gene is TRBJ1-2, the V gene TRBV29-1; TRBD1 aligns across 8 bases. Germline lookup yields CDR1 SQVTM and CDR2 ANQGSEA. This CDR3 comprises 13 residues. V gave up 4 bases and J gave up 6 bases; unmatched junction bases: 7. The CDR3 nucleotides are TGCAGCGTTGTGGACCCAGGGGGCAATGGCTACACCTTC. Its protein is CSVVDPGGNGYTF.

The chain is built from TRBV7-6 and TRBJ2-2, with TRBD1 matching over 8 bases. The CDR3 spans 14 residues. After removal of 4 bases from V and 8 bases from J, the junction contained 6 bases not matched to a gene. Germline V lookup: CDR1 SGHVS, CDR2 FNYEAQ. CDR3 nucleotides: TGTGCCAGCAGCTCAGAGGGACAGGTGGGGGAGCTGTTTTTT. As protein: CASSSEGQVGELFF.

This chain connects TRBV6-4 to TRBJ1-2; D remains ambiguous. V was pared by 2 bases and J by 7 bases, with 8 bases between. Germline values: CDR1 MRHNA, CDR2 SNTAGT. This CDR3 has 12 residues. CDR3 coding DNA: TGTGCCAGCAGTGACAGGGTGGGTGGCTACACCTTC. The encoded protein is CASSDRVGGYTF.

J is TRBJ1-1 and V is TRBV30, with D tentatively TRBD1 (6 bases). Per germline, CDR1 GTSNPN and CDR2 SVGIG (reference sequence). V lost 1 base and J lost 1, with 7 bases in between. The CDR3 has 13 residues. The chain's CDR3 is CAWSETGNTEAFF. The CDR3 bases are TGTGCCTGGAGTGAGACAGGGAACACTGAAGCTTTCTTT.